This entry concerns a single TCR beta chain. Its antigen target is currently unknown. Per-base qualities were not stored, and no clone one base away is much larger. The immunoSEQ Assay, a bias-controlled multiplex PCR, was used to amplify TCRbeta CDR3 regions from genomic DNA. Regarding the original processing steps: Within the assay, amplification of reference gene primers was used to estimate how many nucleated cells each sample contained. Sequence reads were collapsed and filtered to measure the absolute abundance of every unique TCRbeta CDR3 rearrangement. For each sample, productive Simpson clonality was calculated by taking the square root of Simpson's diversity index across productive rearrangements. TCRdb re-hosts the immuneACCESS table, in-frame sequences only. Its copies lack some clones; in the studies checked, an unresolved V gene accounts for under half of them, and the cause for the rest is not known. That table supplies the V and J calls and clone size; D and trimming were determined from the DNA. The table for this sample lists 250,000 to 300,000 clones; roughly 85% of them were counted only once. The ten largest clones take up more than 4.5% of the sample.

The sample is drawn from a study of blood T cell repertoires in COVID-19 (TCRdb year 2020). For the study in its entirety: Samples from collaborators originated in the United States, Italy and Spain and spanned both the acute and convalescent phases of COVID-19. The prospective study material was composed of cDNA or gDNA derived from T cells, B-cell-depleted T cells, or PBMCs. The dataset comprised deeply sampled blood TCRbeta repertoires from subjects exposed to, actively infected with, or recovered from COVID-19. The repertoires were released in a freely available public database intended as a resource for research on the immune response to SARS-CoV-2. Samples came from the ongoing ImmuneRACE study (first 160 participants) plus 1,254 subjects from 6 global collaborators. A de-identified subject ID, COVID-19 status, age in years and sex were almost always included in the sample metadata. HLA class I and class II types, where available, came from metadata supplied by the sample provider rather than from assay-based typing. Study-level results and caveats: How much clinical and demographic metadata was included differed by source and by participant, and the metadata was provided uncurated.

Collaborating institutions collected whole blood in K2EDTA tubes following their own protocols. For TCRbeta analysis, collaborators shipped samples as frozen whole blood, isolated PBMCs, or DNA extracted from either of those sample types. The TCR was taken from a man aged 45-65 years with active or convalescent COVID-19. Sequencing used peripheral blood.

For the CDR3, the sequence is CASSLTGTGDQPQHF. The sequenced DNA is TGTGCCAGCAGCTTAACCGGGACAGGGGATCAGCCCCAGCATTTT. The chain couples TRBV11-1 to TRBJ1-5, with 10 bases aligning to TRBD1. CDR1 and CDR2, per the germline V gene (reference sequence), are SGHAT and FQDESV. V trim: 2 bases; J trim: 5 bases; unmatched bases: 3. There are 15 amino acids in the CDR3, from cysteine to phenylalanine inclusive. Just CDR3 DNA is preserved here, 45 bases in frame from base 1. The CDR3 plus the reference TRBV11-1 and TRBJ1-5 genes for the other parts give the full variable domain: EAEVAQSPRYKITEKSQAVAFWCDPISGHATLYWYRQILGQGPELLVQFQDESVVDDSQLPKDRFSAERLKGVDSTLKIQPAELGDSAMYLCASSLTGTGDQPQHFGDGTRLSIL.